A single sample gave rise to the 3 T cell receptor beta chains below, sequenced in a study of shared clonotypes between healthy human individuals. CD45RO-negative CD8 cells positively selected for CCR7 made up the naive population, which excluded terminally differentiated effector memory CD45RA+ cells. Using immunoSEQ multiplex PCR, the repertoire was profiled, and TCRdb retains in-frame clones only, with some absent. Here the sample spans around 1.9 million clones, around 93% being singletons. The sample consisted of naive CD8+ T cells from PBMCs. These receptors were taken from a man younger than 35 in good health. Some clones in this sample may be carry-over from other donors' samples.

This clone has a single count. The V and J genes are TRBV10-3 and TRBJ2-3; D unclear. The CDR3 has 17 amino acids. Germline assignment: CDR1 ENHRY and CDR2 SYGVKD. Trimming removed 6 bases at V and 0 bases at J, with 19 bases between. This chain's CDR3 is CAISTGVESSSTDTQYF. The CDR3 nucleotides read TGTGCCATCAGCACCGGAGTAGAGAGCTCTAGCACAGATACGCAGTATTTT.

This clone was recorded only once. V usage is TRBV15 and J usage is TRBJ1-1; D is unclear. This CDR3 is built from 15 residues. Germline V CDR1 and CDR2: LNHNV, YYDKDF (reference sequence). The V and J ends lost 7 bases and 1 base respectively, with 16 bases between them. Written as DNA, the CDR3 is TGTGCCACCAACTCACCCAGTAAATCGAACACTGAAGCTTTCTTT. It yields the protein CATNSPSKSNTEAFF.

The rearrangement links TRBV7-8 to TRBJ1-5; perhaps TRBD1 as D (5 bases). Trimming removed 1 base from V and 2 bases from J, with 12 bases in between. Germline values: CDR1 SGHVS, CDR2 FQNEAQ. This CDR3 has 16 residues. The CDR3 protein is CASSLGGTRGNQPQHF. The DNA of the CDR3 is TGTGCCAGCAGCTTAGGAGGGACCCGGGGCAATCAGCCCCAGCATTTT.